This is a list of T cell receptor beta chains from one sample in a study of shared clonotypes between healthy human individuals. Sequencing used immunoSEQ multiplex PCR; TCRdb keeps in-frame clones, though not all of them. Found here are 550,000 to 700,000 clones, roughly 72% of them singletons; the top ten hold around 1.8%. The sequenced material came from memory CD4+ T cells sorted from blood. The receptors here all came from a woman younger than 45 in good health. The CDR3 runs from the conserved cysteine through the conserved F or W. The order of the fields is V gene, J gene, clone size, D gene, CDR3 protein, CDR3 DNA. The D gene is left open where the match is weak. Size tells how often a clone was seen (once, few, many) or the class of an expanded clone, and some rows leave it out.

TRBV5-1	TRBJ2-1	.	.	CASSLDYSLYNEQFF	TGCGCCAGCAGCCTAGACTATTCCCTATACAATGAGCAGTTCTTC
TRBV27	TRBJ1-6	.	TRBD1	CASSLRGQSPFSYNSPLHF	TGTGCCAGCAGTTTGCGGGGACAGTCACCTTTCTCCTATAATTCACCCCTCCACTTT
TRBV19	TRBJ2-2	.	TRBD2	CASMAGETNTGELFF	TGTGCCAGTATGGCGGGAGAGACGAACACCGGGGAGCTGTTTTTT
TRBV5-1	TRBJ2-7	few	.	CASSRDSYEQYF	TGCGCCAGCAGCCGGGACTCCTACGAGCAGTACTTC
TRBV7-9	TRBJ2-3	.	TRBD1	CASVQGSTDTQYF	TGTGCCAGCGTACAGGGGAGCACAGATACGCAGTATTTT
TRBV18	TRBJ1-5	many	TRBD1	CASSPPGTGDQPQHF	TGTGCCAGCTCACCACCAGGGACAGGGGATCAGCCCCAGCATTTT
TRBV6-5	TRBJ2-1	.	.	CASSSAGSGYNEQFF	TGTGCCAGCAGCTCCGCGGGAAGTGGGTACAATGAGCAGTTCTTC
TRBV4-2	TRBJ2-7	.	.	CASSLTGGSGEQYF	TGTGCCAGCAGCCTTACCGGGGGCTCGGGCGAGCAGTACTTC
TRBV29-1	TRBJ2-7	.	.	CSVAGLIEQYF	TGCAGCGTCGCTGGATTGATCGAGCAGTACTTC
TRBV28	TRBJ2-1	.	TRBD2	CASSPQWGGSDNEQFF	TGTGCCAGCAGCCCCCAATGGGGCGGGAGTGACAATGAGCAGTTCTTC
TRBV15	TRBJ1-1	many	TRBD1	CATEGAENTEAFF	TGTGCCACCGAGGGGGCAGAGAACACTGAAGCTTTCTTT
TRBV6-6	TRBJ2-2	.	.	CASRESEGKTAGELFF	TGTGCCAGCAGAGAAAGTGAGGGAAAGACGGCCGGGGAGCTGTTTTTT
TRBV5-1	TRBJ2-1	.	.	CTSSFGGGGYNEQFF	TGCACCAGCAGCTTCGGGGGAGGTGGGTACAATGAGCAGTTCTTC
TRBV6-6	TRBJ2-1	.	TRBD2	CATRRESYNEQFF	TGTGCCACTCGGCGGGAGAGCTACAATGAGCAGTTCTTC
TRBV9	TRBJ2-7	.	TRBD2	CASSVTSGSGYEQYF	TGTGCCAGCAGCGTTACTAGCGGGAGTGGCTACGAGCAGTACTTC
TRBV6-4	TRBJ1-5	.	.	CASSQELGQPQHF	TGTGCCAGCAGCCAAGAGTTGGGTCAGCCCCAGCATTTT
TRBV28	TRBJ2-7	.	TRBD1	CASRGQGHSYEQYF	TGTGCCAGCAGGGGACAGGGTCATTCCTACGAGCAGTACTTC
TRBV4-1	TRBJ2-6	.	.	CASSQEGEGPGANVLTF	TGCGCCAGCAGCCAAGAGGGTGAGGGTCCCGGGGCCAACGTCCTGACTTTC
TRBV18	TRBJ2-4	.	.	CASSKSNIQYF	TGTGCCAGCTCAAAATCAAACATTCAGTACTTC
TRBV5-4	TRBJ1-1	.	.	CASSFTAWSTEAFF	TGTGCCAGCAGCTTCACCGCTTGGAGCACTGAAGCTTTCTTT
TRBV5-1	TRBJ2-5	.	TRBD2	CASSEAGGRGETQYF	TGCGCCAGCAGCGAAGCGGGAGGGAGGGGAGAGACCCAGTACTTC
TRBV11-2	TRBJ1-5	few	TRBD1	CASSIRQGAQPQHF	TGTGCCAGCAGCATCCGACAGGGTGCTCAGCCCCAGCATTTT
TRBV27	TRBJ2-1	.	.	CASKRPGHEQFF	TGTGCCAGCAAGAGACCAGGACATGAGCAGTTCTTC
TRBV9	TRBJ2-3	.	TRBD2	CASSVIAGGTDTQYF	TGTGCCAGCAGCGTAATAGCGGGAGGCACAGATACGCAGTATTTT
TRBV11-3	TRBJ2-7	few	.	CASSRSGGVEQYF	TGTGCCAGCAGCCGCTCGGGCGGGGTCGAGCAGTACTTC
TRBV11-2	TRBJ2-5	.	.	CASSLAAGPPDETQYF	TGTGCCAGCAGCTTAGCGGCGGGACCGCCGGATGAGACCCAGTACTTC
TRBV27	TRBJ1-5	few	.	CASSPHREDQPQHF	TGTGCCAGCAGTCCCCACAGGGAAGATCAGCCCCAGCATTTT
TRBV6-1	TRBJ1-1	.	.	CASSEYGVRNTEAFF	TGTGCCAGCAGTGAGTACGGGGTTCGGAACACTGAAGCTTTCTTT
TRBV28	TRBJ1-1	.	.	CASSLQPNTEAFF	TGTGCCAGCAGTTTACAACCGAACACTGAAGCTTTCTTT
TRBV6-1	TRBJ2-2	.	TRBD2	CASSGLAGAGELFF	TGTGCCAGCTCCGGACTAGCGGGGGCCGGGGAGCTGTTTTTT
TRBV5-1	TRBJ2-7	.	.	CASSSTSNSYEQYF	TGCGCCAGCAGCTCCACTAGCAACTCCTACGAGCAGTACTTC
TRBV6-1	TRBJ2-1	few	.	CASGADGYEQFF	TGTGCCAGCGGCGCAGACGGGTATGAGCAGTTCTTC
TRBV5-8	TRBJ2-6	.	.	CASSLRGPGANVLTF	TGTGCCAGCAGCTTGCGGGGACCTGGGGCCAACGTCCTGACTTTC
TRBV18	TRBJ2-2	.	.	CASLWANTGELFF	TGTGCCAGCTTATGGGCGAACACCGGGGAGCTGTTTTTT
TRBV5-1	TRBJ2-7	.	.	CASSDYYEQYF	TGCGCCAGCAGCGACTACTACGAGCAGTACTTC
TRBV28	TRBJ2-7	.	.	CASSFGHPKGAYEQYF	TGTGCCAGCAGTTTTGGGCACCCGAAGGGGGCCTACGAGCAGTACTTC
TRBV7-6	TRBJ2-1	.	.	CASSLALGGYNEQFF	TGTGCCAGCAGCCTCGCCCTTGGGGGGTACAATGAGCAGTTCTTC
TRBV7-8	TRBJ1-3	.	.	CASSLDYSGNTIYF	TGTGCCAGCAGCTTAGATTACTCTGGAAACACCATATATTTT
TRBV6-6	TRBJ2-3	once	TRBD2	CASSFGLTSGTDTQYF	TGTGCCAGCAGTTTCGGACTGACTAGCGGCACAGATACGCAGTATTTT
TRBV19	TRBJ2-3	.	.	CASSPGHTQYF	TGTGCCAGTAGCCCGGGCCATACGCAGTATTTT
TRBV28	TRBJ1-1	few	.	CASSLGSQGSAFF	TGTGCCAGCAGTTTAGGGTCTCAGGGATCGGCTTTCTTT
TRBV2	TRBJ2-7	.	.	CASNKDRYEQYF	TGTGCCAGCAATAAAGACAGATACGAGCAGTACTTC
TRBV27	TRBJ1-2	.	TRBD1	CASSPGQKKNYGYTF	TGTGCCAGCAGTCCGGGACAGAAAAAAAACTATGGCTACACCTTC
TRBV11-2	TRBJ2-5	once	.	CASSSGQKETQYF	TGTGCCAGCAGCTCCGGACAGAAAGAGACCCAGTACTTC
TRBV2	TRBJ2-1	.	.	CASSVREALNEQFF	TGTGCCAGCAGTGTTCGGGAAGCGCTGAATGAGCAGTTCTTC
TRBV11-3	TRBJ2-7	.	.	CASSHTPEGEQYF	TGTGCCAGCAGCCACACACCGGAGGGAGAGCAGTACTTC
TRBV5-8	TRBJ2-6	.	.	CASSPDLSGANVLTF	TGTGCCAGCAGCCCGGACTTGTCTGGGGCCAACGTCCTGACTTTC